Listed below are T cell receptor beta chains from one sample, sequenced in a study of memory CD4+ T cells and cytomegalovirus serostatus. Method: immunoSEQ multiplex PCR; TCRdb's copy keeps in-frame clones and lacks some. The sample has roughly 60,000 clones; about 81% are singletons. Sequencing was carried out using memory CD4+ T cells from blood. The receptors originated from an adult in good health and CMV-seronegative. Each CDR3 is given with its conserved first and last residue. Each record gives: J gene, clone size, D gene, V gene, CDR3 DNA, CDR3 protein. A D gene is named only where the DNA matches it firmly. Clone size is shown for a subset of rows, as once, few, many or a class of expanded clone.

J: TRBJ2-6; size: -; D: -; V: TRBV19; DNA: TGTGCCAGTATTATGGCAATCGGAACTGGGGCCAACGTCCTGACTTTC; CDR3: CASIMAIGTGANVLTF
J: TRBJ1-2; size: -; D: TRBD1; V: TRBV7-2; DNA: TGTGCCAGCAGCTTAGGGGGGACAGGGGGTCGGGGCTACACCTTC; CDR3: CASSLGGTGGRGYTF
J: TRBJ2-1; size: -; D: -; V: TRBV18; DNA: TGTGCCAGCTCAACCTCAGGGTCTAGTGAGCAGTTCTTC; CDR3: CASSTSGSSEQFF
J: TRBJ2-2; size: -; D: TRBD1; V: TRBV19; DNA: TGTGCCAGTAGTCGGGACAGCCTGAACACCGGGGAGCTGTTTTTT; CDR3: CASSRDSLNTGELFF
J: TRBJ2-1; size: -; D: TRBD2; V: TRBV4-2; DNA: TGTGCCAGCAGCCAAGGCGACCGACTAGCCCGCAATGAGCAGTTCTTC; CDR3: CASSQGDRLARNEQFF
J: TRBJ1-4; size: once; D: -; V: TRBV6-6; DNA: TGTGCCAGCAGTTACAAGAGTCCTGAAAAACTGTTTTTT; CDR3: CASSYKSPEKLFF
J: TRBJ1-1; size: -; D: -; V: TRBV2; DNA: TGTGCCGAGCAGGTCAGAATAAACACTGAAGCTTTCTTT; CDR3: CAEQVRINTEAFF
J: TRBJ1-1; size: -; D: -; V: TRBV7-3; DNA: TGTGCCAGCAGTTACCGGGGGGGGTTGGGCACTGAAGCTTTCTTT; CDR3: CASSYRGGLGTEAFF
J: TRBJ2-1; size: -; D: TRBD2; V: TRBV7-7; DNA: TGTGCTAGCAGCCCTTTAGCGGGCCGCAGCTCCTACAATGAGCAGTTCTTC; CDR3: CASSPLAGRSSYNEQFF
J: TRBJ1-1; size: once; D: TRBD1; V: TRBV2; DNA: TGTGCCAGCAGCTACAGGGGGCAGGGAACTGAAGCTTTCTTT; CDR3: CASSYRGQGTEAFF
J: TRBJ2-1; size: -; D: TRBD2; V: TRBV2; DNA: TGTGCCAGCAGTGGACTAGCGGGAGGGCGTGAGCAGTTCTTC; CDR3: CASSGLAGGREQFF